This is a list of T cell receptor beta chains from one sample in a study of T-cell memory formation after mild COVID-19. Each CDR3 protein is one row after TCRdb ran MiXCR on the 5' RACE reads. The sample lists under 650,000 distinct CDR3 sequences; 15% to 20% were seen once. The sequenced sample was PBMCs or a T cell subset sorted from them (not recorded which). The receptors were sampled from an adult woman who had mild COVID-19 (a few samples of this study predate the infection). Cell type and time point are not known. Each CDR3 is given with its conserved first and last residue. D genes are given only for firm matches. Size tells how often a clone was seen (once, few, many) or the class of an expanded clone, and some rows leave it out.

few | - | TRBJ2-3 | TRBV20-1 | TGCAGTGCCTACGAAGCGGAGCGGGCTCACACAGATACGCAGTATTTT | CSAYEAERAHTDTQYF
- | TRBD1 | TRBJ2-5 | TRBV15 | TGTGCCACCAGCAGCCTGACAGGGGGCTATGGAGAGACCCAGTACTTC | CATSSLTGGYGETQYF
few | - | TRBJ2-3 | TRBV3-1 | TGTGCCAGCAGCCAAGAAAGAGGACTTCAAGATACGCAGTATTTT | CASSQERGLQDTQYF
few | - | TRBJ2-1 | TRBV14 | TGTGCCAGCAGCCAAGATCACCATGAGGGCAATGAGCAGTTCTTC | CASSQDHHEGNEQFF
- | TRBD1 | TRBJ1-5 | TRBV3-1 | TGTGCCAGCAGCCCGGAGGGAGGGGGCGGCAATCAGCCCCAGCATTTT | CASSPEGGGGNQPQHF
few | - | TRBJ2-7 | TRBV10-3 | TGTGCCATCAGTCAACTTTCCGGGACCGCTTCTGGCGAGCAGTACTTC | CAISQLSGTASGEQYF
many | TRBD1 | TRBJ2-2 | TRBV5-5 | TGTGCCAGCAGCCGGACAGGGGGCTCAACCGGGGAGCTGTTTTTT | CASSRTGGSTGELFF
- | - | TRBJ1-3 | TRBV18 | TGTGCCAGCTCACCACAGATGTACAGGGACGGCGACTCTGGAAACACCATATATTTT | CASSPQMYRDGDSGNTIYF
- | TRBD1 | TRBJ1-6 | TRBV5-1 | TGCGCCAGCAGCTTTCAACAGGGGCTCAATTCACCCCTCCACTTT | CASSFQQGLNSPLHF
once | - | TRBJ2-3 | TRBV11-2 | TGTGCCAGCTGCTCCGGCGGGGATACGCAGTATTTT | CASCSGGDTQYF
few | TRBD1 | TRBJ2-1 | TRBV5-1 | TGCGCCAGCAGCAGGGGACAGGCAACCTACAATGAGCAGTTCTTC | CASSRGQATYNEQFF
many | - | TRBJ1-1 | TRBV4-1 | TGCGCCAGCAGCCAGGTTACTGCGAACACTGAAGCTTTCTTT | CASSQVTANTEAFF
- | - | TRBJ2-1 | TRBV12-3/TRBV12-4 | TGTGCCAGCAGACCCGCCTTGGGCTCCTACAATGAGCAGTTCTTC | CASRPALGSYNEQFF
- | TRBD2 | TRBJ2-4 | TRBV4-1 | TGCGCCAGCAGCCATCTAGGCGGGGGAGCCAAAAACATTCAGTACTTC | CASSHLGGGAKNIQYF
few | - | TRBJ1-6 | TRBV20-1 | TGCAGTGTTCAGGGAGGCAATTCACCCCTCCACTTT | CSVQGGNSPLHF
few | TRBD2 | TRBJ2-5 | TRBV4-2 | TGTGCCAGCAGCCTCACTAGCGGGGGGACATACACCTTCCAAGAGACCCAGTACTTC | CASSLTSGGTYTFQETQYF
- | - | TRBJ2-1 | TRBV24-1 | TGTGCCACCACAGCATCCGGGACAACCTACAATGAGCAGTTCTTC | CATTASGTTYNEQFF
- | TRBD1 | TRBJ2-5 | TRBV27 | TGTGCCAGCAGTTTAGGGGACAGGGGTCAAGAGACCCAGTACTTC | CASSLGDRGQETQYF
- | TRBD1 | TRBJ1-1 | TRBV9 | TGTGCCAGCAGCCCCCACCGGTCGGGACAGCCTGAAGCTTTCTTT | CASSPHRSGQPEAFF
few | - | TRBJ2-7 | TRBV27 | TGTGCCTCCGCTTGGGGGGCGGACTACGAGCAGTACTTC | CASAWGADYEQYF
many | TRBD2 | TRBJ2-1 | TRBV24-1 | TGTGCCACCAGTGTGGCGGGGGGAGGCACGATCTTC | CATSVAGGGTIF
few | - | TRBJ2-1 | TRBV7-3 | TGTGCCAGCAGCTTAAAGGGGCAGGACCACAATGAGCAGTTCTTC | CASSLKGQDHNEQFF
once | - | TRBJ2-7 | TRBV27 | TGTGCCAGCAGTTTTGGGACTCTCGTCGGCGAGCAGTACTTC | CASSFGTLVGEQYF
- | TRBD1 | TRBJ2-3 | TRBV5-4 | TGTGCCAGCAGTTCAGACAGGGTCCAGTATTTT | CASSSDRVQYF
- | TRBD2 | TRBJ2-7 | TRBV20-1 | TGCAGTGCTAGCCTGGGACTATCCTACGAGCAGTACTTC | CSASLGLSYEQYF
- | - | TRBJ2-3 | TRBV7-8 | TGTGCCCCTACCCCCCTCCGTAGCACAGATACGCAGTATTTT | CAPTPLRSTDTQYF
few | - | TRBJ1-1 | TRBV24-1 | TGTGCCACCAGTGATCCTACAGGGACTGAAGCTTTCTTT | CATSDPTGTEAFF
- | - | TRBJ2-1 | TRBV7-3 | TGTGCCAGCAGCTTGGGACTGAGGGGTGAGCAGTTCTTC | CASSLGLRGEQFF
- | TRBD1 | TRBJ2-7 | TRBV11-2 | TGTGCCAGCAGCTCCATAGGACAGGGTTTCGAGCAGTACTTC | CASSSIGQGFEQYF
few | - | TRBJ2-2 | TRBV4-1 | TGCGCCAGCAGCCGCGGGGAGGGGGACACCGGGGAGCTGTTTTTT | CASSRGEGDTGELFF
- | TRBD1 | TRBJ2-6 | TRBV18 | TGTGCCAGCTCACCACTTCCCCGGGACAGGGGGTCTGGGGCCAACGTCCTGACCTTC | CASSPLPRDRGSGANVLTF
- | - | TRBJ2-1 | TRBV5-5 | TGTGCCAGCAGCTTGGACGACAACTCCTACAATGAGCAGTTCTTC | CASSLDDNSYNEQFF
few | TRBD2 | TRBJ2-1 | TRBV20-1 | TGCAGTGCTAGACGACTAGCGGGAGCGTACAATGAGCAGTTCTTC | CSARRLAGAYNEQFF
few | - | TRBJ2-4 | TRBV15 | TGTGCCACCAGGAGGGAAGGGTCCAAAAACATTCAGTACTTC | CATRREGSKNIQYF
- | - | TRBJ2-3 | TRBV24-1 | TGTGCCACCAGTGATTTCCCCCGACACGATCCAGATACGCAGTATTTT | CATSDFPRHDPDTQYF
- | TRBD2 | TRBJ2-3 | TRBV4-2 | TGTGCCAGCAGCCAAGCGTACATCGCGGCGGGAGGGCTAGATACGCAGTATTTT | CASSQAYIAAGGLDTQYF
few | - | TRBJ2-3 | TRBV7-2 | TGTGCCAGCACCACCCAAAACAGAGGGGAGTTCACAGATACGCAGTATTTT | CASTTQNRGEFTDTQYF